This entry lists 2 T cell receptor beta chains sequenced from one sample in a study of CD8+CD57+ T cells in acquired aplastic anemia. Genomic DNA acted as the template from which TCR beta VDJ combination and CDR3 sequence profiling were carried out. TCRdb processed the reads anew with MiXCR; each CDR3 protein has one entry. The sample consists of around 140,000 distinct CDR3 sequences, around two fifths of them appearing once. Sequencing was performed on sorted CD4+, CD8+, or CD8+CD57+ T cells (not recorded which) from PBMCs. These receptor sequences come from a human donor in good health, serving as a control.

To note about this clonotype: This sequence may be a read error, since a much larger clone differs from it by one base. The chain employs TRBV3-1 and TRBJ2-1; 10 positions match TRBD2. The CDR3 consists of 15 residues. J gave up 8 bases and V 8 bases, and 12 bases lay outside the gene matches. In germline, CDR1 is LGHDT, CDR2 YNNKEL (reference sequence). The CDR3 here is CASGYSGGVAHEQFF. The DNA of the CDR3 is TGTGCCAGCGGCTACAGCGGGGGGGTCGCCCATGAGCAGTTCTTC.

About this clonotype itself: A much larger clone lies a single base off, so this may be a read error. The V gene is TRBV13, the J gene TRBJ2-1; the D gene could be TRBD1 or TRBD2 (6 bases each). The germline V gene encodes CDR1 PRHDT and CDR2 FYEKMQ (reference sequence). This CDR3 is 16 amino acids long. The CDR3 loop is CASSLLGGLSHNEQFF. In DNA form, the CDR3 reads TGTGCCAGCAGCTTACTAGGGGGACTCTCCCACAATGAGCAGTTCTTC.